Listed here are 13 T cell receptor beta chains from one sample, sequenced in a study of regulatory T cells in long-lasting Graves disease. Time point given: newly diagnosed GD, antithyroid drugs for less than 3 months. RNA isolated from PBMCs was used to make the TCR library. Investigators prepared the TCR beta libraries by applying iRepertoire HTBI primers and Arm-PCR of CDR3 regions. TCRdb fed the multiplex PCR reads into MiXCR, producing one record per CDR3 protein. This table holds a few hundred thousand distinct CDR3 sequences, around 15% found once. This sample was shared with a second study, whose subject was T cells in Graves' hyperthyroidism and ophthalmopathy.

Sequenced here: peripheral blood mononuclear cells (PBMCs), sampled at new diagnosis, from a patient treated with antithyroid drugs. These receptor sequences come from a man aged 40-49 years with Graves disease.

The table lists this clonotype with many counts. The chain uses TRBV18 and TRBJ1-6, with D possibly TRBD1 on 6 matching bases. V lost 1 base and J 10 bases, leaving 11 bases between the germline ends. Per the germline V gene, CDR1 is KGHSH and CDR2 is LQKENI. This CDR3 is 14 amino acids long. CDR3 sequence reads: CASSPQGVGSPLHF. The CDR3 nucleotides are TGTGCCAGCTCACCACAGGGGGTTGGATCACCCCTCCACTTT.

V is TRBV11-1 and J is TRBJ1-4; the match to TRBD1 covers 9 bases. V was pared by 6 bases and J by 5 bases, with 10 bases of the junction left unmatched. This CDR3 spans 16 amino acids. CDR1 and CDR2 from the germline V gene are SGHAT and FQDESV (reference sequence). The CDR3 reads CASSSTGTGRNEKLFF. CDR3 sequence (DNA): TGTGCCAGCAGTTCGACCGGGACAGGGCGGAATGAAAAACTGTTTTTT.

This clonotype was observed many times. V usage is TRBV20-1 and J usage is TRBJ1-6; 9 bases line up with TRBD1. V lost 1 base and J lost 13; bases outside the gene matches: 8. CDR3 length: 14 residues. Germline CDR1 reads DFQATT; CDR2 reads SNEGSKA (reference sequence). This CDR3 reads CSARAGTGHDPLHF. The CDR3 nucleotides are TGCAGTGCTAGAGCAGGGACAGGGCATGATCCCCTCCACTTT.

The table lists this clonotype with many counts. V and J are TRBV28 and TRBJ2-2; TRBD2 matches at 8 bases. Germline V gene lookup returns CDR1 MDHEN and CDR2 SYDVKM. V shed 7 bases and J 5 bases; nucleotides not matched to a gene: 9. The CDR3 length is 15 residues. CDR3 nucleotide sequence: TGTGCCAGCACCACAGCGGGGGCAGGGACCGGGGAGCTGTTTTTT. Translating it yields CASTTAGAGTGELFF.

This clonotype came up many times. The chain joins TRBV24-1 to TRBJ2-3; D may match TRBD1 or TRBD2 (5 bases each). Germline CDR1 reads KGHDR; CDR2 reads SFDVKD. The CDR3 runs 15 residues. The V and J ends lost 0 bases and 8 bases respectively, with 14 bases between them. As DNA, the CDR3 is TGTGCCACCAGTGATTTGGGGCAGGGCGGGCCTACGCAGTATTTT. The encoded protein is CATSDLGQGGPTQYF.

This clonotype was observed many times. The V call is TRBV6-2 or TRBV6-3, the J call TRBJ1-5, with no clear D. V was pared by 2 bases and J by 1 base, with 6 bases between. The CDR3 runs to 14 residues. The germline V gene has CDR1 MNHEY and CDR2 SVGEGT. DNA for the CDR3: TGTGCCAGCAGTTACGGCCAGAGCAATCAGCCCCAGCATTTT. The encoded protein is CASSYGQSNQPQHF.

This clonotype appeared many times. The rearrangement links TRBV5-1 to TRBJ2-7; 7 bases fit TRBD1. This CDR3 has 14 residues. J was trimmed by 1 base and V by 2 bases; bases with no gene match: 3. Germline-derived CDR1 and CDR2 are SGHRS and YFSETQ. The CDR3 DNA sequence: TGCGCCAGCAGCTTCCGACAGGGATCCTACGAGCAGTACTTC. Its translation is CASSFRQGSYEQYF. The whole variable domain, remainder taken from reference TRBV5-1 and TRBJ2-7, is KAGVTQTPRYLIKTRGQQVTLSCSPISGHRSVSWYQQTPGQGLQFLFEYFSETQRNKGNFPGRFSGRQFSNSRSEMNVSTLELGDSALYLCASSFRQGSYEQYFGPGTRLTVT.

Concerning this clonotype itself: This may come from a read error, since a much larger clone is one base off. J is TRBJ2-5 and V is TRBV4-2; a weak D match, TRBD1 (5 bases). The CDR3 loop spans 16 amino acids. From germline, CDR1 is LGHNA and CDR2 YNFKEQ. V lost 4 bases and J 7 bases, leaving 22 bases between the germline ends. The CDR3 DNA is TGTGCCAGCAGCCCCCCCGCTTCCCCAGGGTTGGGGACCCAGTACTTC. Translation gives CASSPPASPGLGTQYF.

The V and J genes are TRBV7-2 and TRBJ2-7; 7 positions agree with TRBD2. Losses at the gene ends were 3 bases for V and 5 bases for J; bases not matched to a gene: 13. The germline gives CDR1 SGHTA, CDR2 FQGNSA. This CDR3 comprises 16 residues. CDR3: CASSFWGGGEAHEQYF. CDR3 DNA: TGTGCCAGCAGCTTCTGGGGGGGGGGGGAGGCCCACGAGCAGTACTTC. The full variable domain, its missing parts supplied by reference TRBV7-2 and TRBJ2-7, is GAGVSQSPSNKVTEKGKDVELRCDPISGHTALYWYRQSLGQGLEFLIYFQGNSAPDKSGLPSDRFSAERTGGSVSTLTIQRTQQEDSAVYLCASSFWGGGEAHEQYFGPGTRLTVT.

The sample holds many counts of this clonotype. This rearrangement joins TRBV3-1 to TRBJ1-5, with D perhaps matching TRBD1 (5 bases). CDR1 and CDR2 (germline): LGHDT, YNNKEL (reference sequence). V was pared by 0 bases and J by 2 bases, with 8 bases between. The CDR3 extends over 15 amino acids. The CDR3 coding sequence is TGTGCCAGCAGCCAAGATCCCAGGGGCAATCAGCCCCAGCATTTT. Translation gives CASSQDPRGNQPQHF. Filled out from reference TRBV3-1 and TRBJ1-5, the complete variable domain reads DTAVSQTPKYLVTQMGNDKSIKCEQNLGHDTMYWYKQDSKKFLKIMFSYNNKELIINETVPNRFSPKSPDKAHLNLHINSLELGDSAVYFCASSQDPRGNQPQHFGDGTRLSIL.

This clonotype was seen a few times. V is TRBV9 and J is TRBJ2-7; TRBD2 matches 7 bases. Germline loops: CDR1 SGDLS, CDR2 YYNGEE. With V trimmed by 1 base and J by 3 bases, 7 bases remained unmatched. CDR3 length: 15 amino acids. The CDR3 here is CASSVTGTTRYEQYF. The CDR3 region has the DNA TGTGCCAGCAGCGTAACCGGGACTACCCGCTACGAGCAGTACTTC.

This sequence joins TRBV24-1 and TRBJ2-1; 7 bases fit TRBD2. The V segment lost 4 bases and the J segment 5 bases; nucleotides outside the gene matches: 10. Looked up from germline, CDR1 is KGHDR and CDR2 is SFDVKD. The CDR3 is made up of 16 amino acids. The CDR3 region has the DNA TGTGCCACCAGTGACTACGGGACTACCCTCGACAATGAGCAGTTCTTC. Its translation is CATSDYGTTLDNEQFF.

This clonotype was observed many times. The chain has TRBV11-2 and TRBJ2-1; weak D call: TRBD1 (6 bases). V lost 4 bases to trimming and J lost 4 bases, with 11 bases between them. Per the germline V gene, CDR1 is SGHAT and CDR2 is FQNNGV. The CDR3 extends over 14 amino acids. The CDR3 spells CASSYYRDYNEQFF. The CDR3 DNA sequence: TGTGCCAGCAGCTATTACAGGGATTACAATGAGCAGTTCTTC.